The rows below give T cell receptor beta chains drawn from one sample of a study of T cells after yellow fever vaccination. TCRdb reprocessed the 5' RACE reads with MiXCR, giving one entry per CDR3 protein. The table lists about 52,000 distinct CDR3 sequences, less than 8% of them singletons. The specimen comprised CD8+ T cells not binding an NS4B(214-222) dextramer, sorted from PBMCs, sampled roughly seven weeks after the first yellow fever vaccination. The receptors here all came from a man aged 18 to 29 who received the YFV17D yellow fever vaccine. Both conserved end residues are part of each CDR3. Each record gives: D gene, V gene, clone size, J gene, CDR3 DNA, CDR3 protein. D genes are given only for firm matches. Size is stated for part of the rows, as once, few or many counts, or as a class when the clone is expanded.

.	TRBV19	many	TRBJ2-2	TGTGCCAGTATTAGGGGTACCGGGGAGCTGTTTTTT	CASIRGTGELFF
TRBD2	TRBV6-2/TRBV6-3	.	TRBJ2-3	TGTGCCAGCAGTTACCTTGAAGCGGGGGGGCCGGGTGAGCAGTATTTT	CASSYLEAGGPGEQYF
.	TRBV6-4	many	TRBJ2-6	TGTGCCAGCAGTGACGTGGGGGGATCTGGGGCCAACGTCCTGACTTTC	CASSDVGGSGANVLTF
.	TRBV27	few	TRBJ2-2	TGTGCCAGCAGGGGGTACAGGGCTACGAACACCGGGGAGCTGTTTTTT	CASRGYRATNTGELFF
.	TRBV4-3	many	TRBJ2-1	TGCGCCAGCAGCTTCGACCTAGGTGAGCAGTTCTTC	CASSFDLGEQFF
TRBD2	TRBV13	few	TRBJ2-5	TGTGCCAGCAGACTCCCTAGCGGTGAGACCCAGTACTTC	CASRLPSGETQYF
.	TRBV7-3	.	TRBJ1-1	TGTGCCAGCAGCTTAAATGGCGGCCACACTGAAGCTTTCTTT	CASSLNGGHTEAFF
.	TRBV5-6	.	TRBJ2-7	TGTGCCAGGAGCCCCCCGGACCTCTTCTACGAGCAGTACTTC	CARSPPDLFYEQYF
TRBD1	TRBV7-9	few	TRBJ2-1	TGTGCCAGCAGCTTAGGTTTATCAGGACAGGGCTACAATGAGCAGTTCTTC	CASSLGLSGQGYNEQFF
.	TRBV6-2/TRBV6-3	.	TRBJ1-5	TGTGCCAGCAGTTACCCAGGGGCATGGCAGCCCCAGCATTTT	CASSYPGAWQPQHF
TRBD2	TRBV2	many	TRBJ2-7	TGTGCCAGCAGTGAAGCGCTTCAGCGGGGGGCGATACAATACGAGCAGTACTTC	CASSEALQRGAIQYEQYF
.	TRBV12-3/TRBV12-4	many	TRBJ2-7	TGTGCCAGCAGTTCGATCTGGGATGAGCAGTACTTC	CASSSIWDEQYF
.	TRBV12-3/TRBV12-4	many	TRBJ2-2	TGTGCCGTTGTGGGGAGGACCGGGGAGCTGTTTTTT	CAVVGRTGELFF
TRBD2	TRBV11-1	few	TRBJ2-3	TGTGCCAGCAGTCAGCTGTGGCTAGCGGGGGGTCTTAGCACAGATACGCAGTATTTT	CASSQLWLAGGLSTDTQYF
.	TRBV5-1	few	TRBJ1-2	TGCGCCAGCAGCTTGGGGGGGGGCCCCTATGGCTACACCTTC	CASSLGGGPYGYTF
.	TRBV12-3/TRBV12-4	few	TRBJ1-2	TGTGCCAGCAGTTCGAGGGGCTATGGCTACACCTTC	CASSSRGYGYTF
.	TRBV10-1	few	TRBJ1-2	TGCGCCAGCAGCGAGACAGACCATGGCTACACCTTC	CASSETDHGYTF
.	TRBV7-9	.	TRBJ1-1	TGTGCCAGCAGCTTAGCTCAGGGTAGGTCAAACCCTGAAGCTTTCTTT	CASSLAQGRSNPEAFF
.	TRBV7-2	.	TRBJ2-5	TGTGCCAGCAGCCCCGACCTCGAAGAGACCCAGTACTTC	CASSPDLEETQYF
.	TRBV3-1	.	TRBJ2-1	TGTGCCAGCAGGATAAACGGATACAATGAGCAGTTCTTC	CASRINGYNEQFF
TRBD1	TRBV5-1	many	TRBJ2-5	TGCGCCAGCAGCTTGTCCGGGACAGGTCAAGAGACCCAGTACTTC	CASSLSGTGQETQYF
TRBD1	TRBV6-5	few	TRBJ1-6	TGTGCCAGCAGGCTACAGGGGGCACGGTCACCCCTCCACTTT	CASRLQGARSPLHF
.	TRBV7-6	few	TRBJ2-7	TGTGCCAGCAGCTTCTCAGGTGAATCGGTCGAGCAGTACTTC	CASSFSGESVEQYF
TRBD2	TRBV5-1	.	TRBJ2-4	TGCGCCAGCACCCCCTGGGGGGGACTTGACATTCAGTACTTC	CASTPWGGLDIQYF
TRBD2	TRBV11-2	many	TRBJ2-1	TGTGCCAGCAGCCAAGTAGCGGGGGGTTACAATGAGCAGTTCTTC	CASSQVAGGYNEQFF
TRBD2	TRBV27	many	TRBJ2-7	TGTGCCAGCAGTCCAACCCGGGGGGTCTGGGAGCAGTACTTC	CASSPTRGVWEQYF
.	TRBV12-3/TRBV12-4	many	TRBJ2-7	TGTGCCAGCAGCTCCGACCCTTTCTACGAGCAGTACTTC	CASSSDPFYEQYF
TRBD1	TRBV4-1	many	TRBJ1-1	TGCGCCAGCAGCCCAAAACAGGGGGCGAGGACTGAAGCTTTCTTT	CASSPKQGARTEAFF
.	TRBV12-3/TRBV12-4	.	TRBJ2-2	TGTGCCAGCAGGAAGAGAGGGTCCGAGGGCACCGGGGAGCTGTTTTTT	CASRKRGSEGTGELFF
.	TRBV12-3/TRBV12-4	many	TRBJ2-2	TGTGCCAGCAGTCCTACAGGGAACACCGGGGAGCTGTTTTTT	CASSPTGNTGELFF
.	TRBV27	many	TRBJ2-7	TGTGCCAGCAGTCTCGGGGGTTCCTACGAGCAGTACTTC	CASSLGGSYEQYF
.	TRBV18	.	TRBJ2-4	TGTGCCAGCTCCGAAACCAATAGCGGCCGTGGCAAAAACATTCAGTACTTC	CASSETNSGRGKNIQYF
TRBD2	TRBV4-3	many	TRBJ2-3	TGCGCCAGCAGCCAAGATGGCGGGGGGCTTACAGATACGCAGTATTTT	CASSQDGGGLTDTQYF
.	TRBV25-1	.	TRBJ2-2	TGTGCCAGCAGTGGCGGGGCCGGGGAGCTGTTTTTT	CASSGGAGELFF
.	TRBV19	few	TRBJ2-1	TGTGCCAGTAGGACTCCGGGACCCCATAGAGATGAGCAGTTCTTC	CASRTPGPHRDEQFF
.	TRBV7-2	many	TRBJ2-1	TGTGCCAGCACCCCATCCAGCTCCGGTGAGCAGTTCTTC	CASTPSSSGEQFF
.	TRBV6-1	.	TRBJ2-5	TGTGCCAGCAGTGAAGAAGTGGGCGAGACCCAGTACTTC	CASSEEVGETQYF
.	TRBV7-6	many	TRBJ2-7	TGTGCCAGCAGCTTGGAGGGACGGGTTACCGGGAACGAGCAGTACTTC	CASSLEGRVTGNEQYF
.	TRBV4-2	many	TRBJ2-1	TGTGCCAGCAGCCATAGAGGACTGTCGAATGAGCAGTTCTTC	CASSHRGLSNEQFF
TRBD1	TRBV19	few	TRBJ1-1	TGTGCCAGTTGGGGGATCGGACAGGGTACGGCTGAAGCTTTCTTT	CASWGIGQGTAEAFF
TRBD1	TRBV12-3/TRBV12-4	few	TRBJ1-6	TGTGCCAGCACAACAGGGGATTCACCCCTCCACTTT	CASTTGDSPLHF
TRBD2	TRBV6-4	.	TRBJ2-3	TGTGCCAGCAGTGAACAGACTAGCGGGGCAGATACGCAGTATTTT	CASSEQTSGADTQYF
.	TRBV5-1	.	TRBJ1-1	TGCGCCAGCCGGGGGCAGAACACTGAAGCTTTCTTT	CASRGQNTEAFF
TRBD1	TRBV5-1	many	TRBJ2-5	TGCGCCAGCAGCTTGGATGAGAGGGGGCAGGAGACCCAGTACTTC	CASSLDERGQETQYF
TRBD1	TRBV4-3	many	TRBJ2-2	TGCGCCAGCAGCCACTTCGGGACAGCCACCGGGGAGCTGTTTTTT	CASSHFGTATGELFF
.	TRBV7-2	few	TRBJ1-5	TGTGCCAGCAGCTTAGGGGGAGGTCAGCCCCAGCATTTT	CASSLGGGQPQHF